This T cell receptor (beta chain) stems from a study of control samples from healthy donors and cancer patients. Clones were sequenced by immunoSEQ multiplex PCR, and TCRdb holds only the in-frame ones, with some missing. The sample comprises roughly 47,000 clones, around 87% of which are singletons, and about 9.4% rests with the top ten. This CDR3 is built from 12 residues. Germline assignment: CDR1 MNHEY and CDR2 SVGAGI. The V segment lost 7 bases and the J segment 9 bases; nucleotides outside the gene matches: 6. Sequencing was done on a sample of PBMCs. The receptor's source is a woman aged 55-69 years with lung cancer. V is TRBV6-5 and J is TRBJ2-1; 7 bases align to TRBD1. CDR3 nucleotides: TGTGCCAGCATTTTAGGGGGCAGTGAGCAGTTCTTC. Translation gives CASILGGSEQFF.